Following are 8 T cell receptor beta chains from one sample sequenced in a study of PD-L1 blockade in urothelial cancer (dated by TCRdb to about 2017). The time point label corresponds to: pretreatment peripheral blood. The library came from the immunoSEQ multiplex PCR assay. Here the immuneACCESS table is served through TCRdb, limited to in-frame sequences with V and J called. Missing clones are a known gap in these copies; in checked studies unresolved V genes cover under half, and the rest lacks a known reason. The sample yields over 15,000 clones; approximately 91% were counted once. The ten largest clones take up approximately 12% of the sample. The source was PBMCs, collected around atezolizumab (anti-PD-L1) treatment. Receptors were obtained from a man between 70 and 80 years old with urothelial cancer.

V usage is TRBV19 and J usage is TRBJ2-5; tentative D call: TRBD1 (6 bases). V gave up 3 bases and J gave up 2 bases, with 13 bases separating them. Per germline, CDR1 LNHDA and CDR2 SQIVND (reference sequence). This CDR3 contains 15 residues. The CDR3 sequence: CASSITGLRQETQYF. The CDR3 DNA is TGTGCCAGTAGTATCACAGGGTTGAGGCAAGAGACCCAGTACTTC.

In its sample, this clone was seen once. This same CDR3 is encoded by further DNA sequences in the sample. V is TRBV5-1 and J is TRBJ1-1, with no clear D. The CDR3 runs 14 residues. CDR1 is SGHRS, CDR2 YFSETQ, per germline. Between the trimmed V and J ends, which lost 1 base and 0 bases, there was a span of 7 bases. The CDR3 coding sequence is TGCGCCAGCAGCTTGTCGGGTATGAACACTGAAGCTTTCTTT. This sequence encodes CASSLSGMNTEAFF.

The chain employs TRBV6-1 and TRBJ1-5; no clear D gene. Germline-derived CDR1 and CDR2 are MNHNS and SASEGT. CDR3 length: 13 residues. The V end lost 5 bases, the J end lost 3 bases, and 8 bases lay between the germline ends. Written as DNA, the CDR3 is TGTGCCAGCAGTTCAGGATCCAATCAGCCCCAGCATTTT. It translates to CASSSGSNQPQHF.

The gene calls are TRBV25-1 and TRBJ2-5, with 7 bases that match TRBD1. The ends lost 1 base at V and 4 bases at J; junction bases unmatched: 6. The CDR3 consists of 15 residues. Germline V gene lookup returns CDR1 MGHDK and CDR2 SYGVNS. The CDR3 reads CASSEFKGAGETQYF. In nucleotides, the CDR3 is TGTGCCAGCAGTGAATTCAAGGGGGCGGGAGAGACCCAGTACTTC.

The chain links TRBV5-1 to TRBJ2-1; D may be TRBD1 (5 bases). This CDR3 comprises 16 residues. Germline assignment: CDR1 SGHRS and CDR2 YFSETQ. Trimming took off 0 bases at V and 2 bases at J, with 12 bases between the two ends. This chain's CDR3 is CASSLDVGPAYNEQFF. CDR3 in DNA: TGCGCCAGCAGCTTGGACGTGGGGCCGGCCTACAATGAGCAGTTCTTC.

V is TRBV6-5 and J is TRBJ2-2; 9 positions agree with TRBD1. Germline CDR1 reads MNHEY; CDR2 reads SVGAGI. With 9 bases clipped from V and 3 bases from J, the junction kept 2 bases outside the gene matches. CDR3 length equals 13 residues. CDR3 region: CASRDRDTGELFF. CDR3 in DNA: TGTGCCAGTCGGGACAGGGACACCGGGGAGCTGTTTTTT.

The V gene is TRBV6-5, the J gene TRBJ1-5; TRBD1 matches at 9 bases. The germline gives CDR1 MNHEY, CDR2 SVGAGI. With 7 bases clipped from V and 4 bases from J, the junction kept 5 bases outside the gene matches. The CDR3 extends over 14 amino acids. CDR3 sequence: CASKPDRGNQPQHF. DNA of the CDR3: TGTGCCAGCAAACCCGACAGGGGGAATCAGCCCCAGCATTTT.

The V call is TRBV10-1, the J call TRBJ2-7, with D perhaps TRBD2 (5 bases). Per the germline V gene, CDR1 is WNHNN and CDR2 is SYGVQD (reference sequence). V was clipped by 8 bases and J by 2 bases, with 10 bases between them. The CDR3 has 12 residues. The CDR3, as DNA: TGCGCCAGCGCTGGAGGTCCCTACGAGCAGTACTTC. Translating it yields CASAGGPYEQYF.